The next 30 T cell receptor beta chains were all read from a single sample in a study of tumor-infiltrating lymphocytes in primary liver carcinoma. Germline DNA was also extracted, and blood RNA derived from unsorted whole blood. The input was about 490 ng total RNA; TCR beta cDNA was made from it with a constant-region primer. Libraries covering TCR beta were generated through three nested multiplex PCR rounds (using a slightly modified ARM-PCR). Investigators reported that the first two PCR rounds, at 10 cycles each, used TRBV1-TRBV30 forward primers with a C-beta reverse primer. Each CDR3 protein is one row after TCRdb ran MiXCR on the multiplex PCR reads. The data hold about 200,000 distinct CDR3 sequences, with about 61% observed a single time. The sample consisted of peripheral blood. All receptors come from a woman aged 60-75 years with primary liver carcinoma and hepatitis B virus infection.

As concerns this clonotype: One end of the junction is discordant with germline, which a read error may explain. This chain uses TRBV6-5 with TRBJ2-2, with 7 nucleotides matching TRBD2. Per germline, CDR1 MNHEY and CDR2 SVGAGI. The CDR3 covers 14 residues. CDR3 amino acids: CASKVRENTGKLFF. DNA of the CDR3: TGTGCCAGCAAAGTGCGGGAGAACACCGGGAAGCTGTTTTTT.

This chain joins TRBV7-8 and TRBJ2-3; a weak D match, TRBD2 (5 bases). The germline CDR1 and CDR2 sequences are SGHVS and FQNEAQ. V lost 1 base, J lost 5 bases, and 16 bases lay in between. The CDR3 has 16 amino acids. The CDR3 DNA is TGTGCCAGCAGCTTAGAACGCCTAGCTGGGGTAGATACGCAGTATTTT. Encoded protein: CASSLERLAGVDTQYF.

About this clonotype itself: A much larger clone differs from this one at a single base, so this may be a read error. CDR3 nucleotide sequence: TGCAGCGTTGGCTGGGTATGGGAGACCCAGTACTTC. Its protein is CSVGWVWETQYF. V is TRBV29-1 and J is TRBJ2-5; no definite D call. Germline V CDR1 and CDR2: SQVTM, ANQGSEA. The CDR3 extends over 12 amino acids. V lost 4 bases, J lost 5 bases, and 11 bases lay in between.

This clonotype was seen at least ten times. One end of the junction varies from germline; a read error may be responsible. CDR3 DNA sequence: TGTGCCAGCAGCTTAGGAGGCCACACTGAAGCTTTCTTT. Protein product: CASSLGGHTEAFF. The chain recombines TRBV12-3 or TRBV12-4 with TRBJ1-1; D is ambiguous. This CDR3 has 13 residues.

This clonotype has at least ten counts. This chain uses TRBV6-2 or TRBV6-3 with TRBJ1-5; D might be TRBD1 (6 bases). The length of the CDR3 is 14 residues. The germline V gene has CDR1 MNHEY and CDR2 SVGEGT. V dropped 7 bases and J dropped 4 bases, with 14 bases sitting between them. This CDR3 is CASTQGTPNQPQHF. CDR3 coding DNA: TGTGCCAGCACTCAAGGGACACCGAATCAGCCCCAGCATTTT.

This rearrangement joins TRBV24-1 to TRBJ2-1; 10 bases align to TRBD2. The CDR3 is made up of 17 amino acids. With 5 bases clipped from V and 0 bases from J, the junction kept 6 bases outside the gene matches. Germline CDR1 KGHDR, CDR2 SFDVKD. This CDR3 is CATSGLSSGSSYNEQFF. CDR3 DNA: TGTGCCACCAGTGGCCTATCTAGCGGGAGCTCCTACAATGAGCAGTTCTTC.

Ten or more counts support this clonotype. The chain combines TRBV5-1 with TRBJ2-3; 9 nucleotides agree with TRBD2. The CDR3 has 14 amino acids. Germline trimming cut 5 bases from V and 6 bases from J; bases unmatched to any gene: 7. Germline CDR1 reads SGHRS; CDR2 reads YFSETQ. CDR3 DNA sequence: TGCGCCAGCAGTCACAGCGGGAGGTCCGATACGCAGTATTTT. Amino acid sequence: CASSHSGRSDTQYF.

To note about this clonotype: A clone one base away is much larger, so this may be a read error. This is likely a read error, given that the CDR3 carries no conserved phenylalanine or tryptophan at its end. The chain links TRBV6-2 or TRBV6-3 to TRBJ1-1; D is ambiguous. Germline loops: CDR1 MNHEY, CDR2 SVGEGT. The V end was cut by 7 bases, the J end by 1 base, with 16 bases between. The CDR3 sequence is 15 residues long. The CDR3 loop reads CASTVTGRRNTEAFI. CDR3 nucleotide sequence: TGTGCCAGCACCGTTACCGGCCGGCGGAACACTGAAGCTTTCATT.

This chain's CDR3 is CASSRSRGGAAHETQYF. Here the CDR3 DNA reads TGTGCCAGCAGCCGCTCCCGAGGGGGGGCAGCCCATGAGACCCAGTACTTC. The genes are TRBV6-6 and TRBJ2-5, with D possibly TRBD2 on 7 matching bases. The CDR3 is made up of 17 amino acids. Trimming took off 6 bases at V and 5 bases at J, with 25 bases between the two ends. Germline CDR1 and CDR2: MNHNY and SVGAGI (reference sequence).

This clonotype was counted between two and nine times. This chain links TRBV25-1 with TRBJ2-2, with D possibly matching TRBD2 (6 bases). This CDR3 is 18 amino acids long. Deletions cut 0 bases from V and 0 bases from J, with 14 bases between. Germline CDR1 and CDR2: MGHDK and SYGVNS. CDR3 protein: CASSEYKEGPTNTGELFF. CDR3 DNA sequence: TGTGCCAGCAGTGAATATAAGGAGGGGCCCACGAACACCGGGGAGCTGTTTTTT.

This chain uses TRBV14 with TRBJ2-7; D may match TRBD1 or TRBD2 (7 bases each). Trimming removed 3 bases from V and 1 base from J, with 22 bases in between. Germline-derived CDR1 and CDR2 are SGHDN and FVKESK. This CDR3 region has 18 residues. Written as DNA, the CDR3 is TGTGCCAGCAGCCATAAGAGGGGAGGGGGCGTCGGGTCCTACGAGCAGTACTTC. It is translated as CASSHKRGGGVGSYEQYF.

This sequence joins TRBV6-2 or TRBV6-3 and TRBJ2-2; 9 nucleotides line up with TRBD2. Trimming took 3 bases from V and 7 from J; bases not matched to a gene: 12. The length of the CDR3 is 17 residues. CDR1 and CDR2 (germline): MNHEY, SVGEGT. The CDR3 bases are TGTGCCAGCAGTTATTGGAGTAGCGGGAGTATTAACGGGGAGCTGTTTTTT. Its protein product is CASSYWSSGSINGELFF.

Turning to this clonotype: Sequence at one end of the junction differs from germline and may be a read error. This chain links TRBV5-1 with TRBJ2-5; tentative D call: TRBD2 (5 bases). CDR1 and CDR2 from the germline V gene are SGHRS and YFSETQ. This CDR3 region has 14 residues. CDR3 DNA sequence: TGCGCCAACAGCTCGGACTGGACTCAAGAGACCCAGTACTTC. This gives the protein CANSSDWTQETQYF.

This clonotype was observed at least ten times. CDR3 in amino acids: CASSLVWGDGSYEQYF. In DNA, the CDR3 is TGTGCCAGCAGCTTAGTGTGGGGGGACGGTTCCTACGAGCAGTACTTC. V gene TRBV11-2 combines with J gene TRBJ2-7; D is possibly TRBD2 (6 bases). The V end was cut by 1 base, the J end by 1 base, with 14 bases between. This CDR3 comprises 16 residues. The V gene's germline CDR1 is SGHAT and CDR2 FQNNGV.

This clonotype was counted only a few times. The chain's CDR3 is CASSFLAYRGRGEQFF. The CDR3 coding sequence is TGTGCCAGCAGTTTCCTGGCGTACAGGGGGCGCGGGGAGCAGTTCTTC. The chain combines TRBV28 with TRBJ2-1, with 9 bases matching TRBD1. Looked up from germline, CDR1 is MDHEN and CDR2 is SYDVKM. J lost 10 bases, V lost 3 bases, and 13 bases had no gene match. The CDR3 has 16 residues.

To note about this clonotype: A read error may explain this, as a much larger clone is one base away. V is TRBV6-5 and J is TRBJ1-1; maybe TRBD1 (5 bases). The length of the CDR3 is 16 residues. CDR1 MNHEY and CDR2 SVGAGI come from the germline V gene. As DNA, the CDR3 is TGTGCCAGCAGTTTTTCCTCGGGGGGACTGAACACTGAAGCTTTATTT. Translated: CASSFSSGGLNTEALF.

Details on this clonotype: Lacking the conserved final phenylalanine or tryptophan, this CDR3 likely reflects a read error. The chain joins TRBV4-1 to TRBJ1-2; D is uncertain. CDR1 and CDR2 from the germline V gene are MGHRA and YSYEKL. This CDR3 has 16 residues. Trimming removed 0 bases from V and 5 bases from J, with 16 bases in between. The CDR3 sequence is CASSQDFGELGYGYTI. The CDR3 DNA reads TGCGCCAGCAGCCAAGATTTTGGCGAGTTGGGGTATGGCTACACCATC.

V gene TRBV4-1 combines with J gene TRBJ2-2; 7 bases match TRBD1. CDR1 and CDR2 from the germline V gene are MGHRA and YSYEKL. The CDR3 totals 14 residues. V shed 5 bases, J shed 6 bases, and the junction held 6 bases outside the gene matches. Here the CDR3 DNA reads TGCGCCAGCAGCGAACAAACAGGGGCCGGGGAGCTGTTTTTT. Protein product: CASSEQTGAGELFF.

The V gene is TRBV28, the J gene TRBJ1-2, with TRBD1 matching 7 bases. The germline V gene encodes CDR1 MDHEN and CDR2 SYDVKM. The CDR3 consists of 15 residues. V was pared by 2 bases and J by 5 bases, with 8 bases of the junction left unmatched. As DNA, the CDR3 is TGTGCCAGCAGTTTACTGGACAGGCCCTTATATGGCTACACCTTC. Amino acid sequence: CASSLLDRPLYGYTF.

The CDR3 loop reads CASSSDRGRHSSPLHF. The CDR3 DNA reads as TGTGCCAGCAGCTCCGACAGGGGGAGACATAGTTCACCCCTCCACTTT. The chain couples TRBV5-6 to TRBJ1-6; TRBD1 matches at 9 bases. Germline lookup yields CDR1 SGHDT and CDR2 YYEEEE. The CDR3 extends over 16 amino acids. Trimming at V came to 3 bases and at J to 9 bases, leaving 10 bases not matched to a gene. The full variable domain, in which reference TRBV5-6 and TRBJ1-6 provide the parts outside the CDR3, is DAGVTQSPTHLIKTRGQQVTLRCSPKSGHDTVSWYQQALGQGPQFIFQYYEEEERQRGNFPDRFSGHQFPNYSSELNVNALLLGDSALYLCASSSDRGRHSSPLHFGNGTRLTVT.

This clonotype has ten or more counts. The chain links TRBV12-3 or TRBV12-4 to TRBJ2-7, with 11 bases matching TRBD1. V gave up 5 bases and J gave up 6 bases; unmatched junction bases: 6. CDR3 size: 14 residues. Written as DNA, the CDR3 is TGTGCCAGCAGTATCGGGACAGGGGGTGGCGAGCAGTACTTC. Protein: CASSIGTGGGEQYF.

A remark on this clonotype: A much larger clone is a single base away; this may be a read error. V usage is TRBV6-5 and J usage is TRBJ1-2; perhaps TRBD1 as D (5 bases). CDR1 and CDR2 from the germline V gene are MNHEY and SVGAGI. The CDR3 is made up of 16 amino acids. CDR3 loop: CASSARDARNGYGNTF. The CDR3 nucleotides read TGTGCCAGCAGTGCCCGGGACGCCCGAAATGGGTATGGCAACACCTTC.

This clonotype was recorded many times. The V and J genes are TRBV29-1 and TRBJ2-1; 14 positions match TRBD2. Germline CDR1 SQVTM, CDR2 ANQGSEA. Unmatched junction bases numbered 11, after V lost 4 bases and J lost 6 bases. The CDR3 runs 17 residues. The CDR3 loop is CSVGGLAGELEGNEQFF. The CDR3 bases are TGCAGCGTTGGGGGACTAGCGGGAGAGCTTGAGGGCAATGAGCAGTTCTTC.

The rearrangement links TRBV11-3 to TRBJ2-3, with 10 bases matching TRBD2. Germline CDR1 is SGHNT and CDR2 is YENEEA. There are 15 residues in the CDR3. CDR3 region: CANSIGTSVPDTQYF. The CDR3 DNA reads TGTGCTAACAGCATCGGGACTAGCGTCCCAGATACGCAGTATTTT.

With regard to this clonotype: A much larger clone sits a single nucleotide away, making a read error possible. The gene calls are TRBV6-1 and TRBJ2-7, with D tentatively TRBD2 (6 bases). Deletions cut 6 bases from V and 3 bases from J, with 15 bases between. CDR3 length: 14 residues. Germline V gene sequence: CDR1 MNHNS, CDR2 SASEGT. CDR3 sequence reads: CASRRLGAVYEQYF. CDR3 coding DNA: TGTGCCAGCAGACGACTAGGGGCGGTCTACGAGCAGTACTTC.

Of note for this clonotype: Sequence at one end of the junction differs from germline and may be a read error. The chain carries TRBV11-2 and TRBJ2-1; 14 nucleotides match TRBD2. Germline V gene data show CDR1 as SGHAT and CDR2 as FQNNGV. The CDR3 length is 17 residues. Here the CDR3 reads CANSGRLAGGLGDEQFF. The CDR3, as DNA: TGTGCCAACAGCGGGAGACTAGCGGGAGGGCTGGGGGATGAGCAGTTCTTC.

Details on this clonotype: A read error is possible here, since a much larger clone lies one base away. The CDR3 does not end in the conserved phenylalanine or tryptophan, so this is likely a read error. The chain carries TRBV6-1 and TRBJ2-3; D unclear. The ends were cut back, 7 bases at V and 1 base at J, with 15 bases in the middle. The CDR3 is made up of 15 amino acids. The germline CDR1 and CDR2 sequences are MNHNS and SASEGT. The CDR3 DNA follows: TGTGCCAGCACCCCATCCCGCCTCGGCACAGATACGCAGTATTAT. Translated: CASTPSRLGTDTQYY.

On this clonotype: A much more abundant neighbour one base away suggests this may be a read error. The chain is built from TRBV29-1 and TRBJ2-5; 9 nucleotides match TRBD2. This CDR3 spans 16 amino acids. V lost 7 bases to trimming and J lost 2 bases; unmatched junction nucleotides: 14. Germline V lookup: CDR1 SQVTM, CDR2 ANQGSEA. The CDR3 DNA sequence: TGCAGCGCCTCTCGCGTGACTAGCGGAATTCAAGAGACCCAGTACTTC. Residues: CSASRVTSGIQETQYF.

The chain carries TRBV7-9 and TRBJ2-5; D gene ambiguous. Between the trimmed V and J ends, which lost 5 bases and 1 base, there was a span of 5 bases. Per germline, CDR1 SEHNR and CDR2 FQNEAQ (reference sequence). This CDR3 contains 12 residues. CDR3 coding DNA: TGTGCCAGCAGCCCAGCCCAAGAGACCCAGTACTTC. The encoded protein is CASSPAQETQYF.

This clonotype was detected only once. One end of the junction fails to match germline, which may point to a read error. The chain recombines TRBV11-1 with TRBJ2-1, with TRBD2 as a possible D gene (5 bases). Germline lookup yields CDR1 SGHAT and CDR2 FQDESV (reference sequence). The CDR3 consists of 15 residues. This CDR3 is CASNPDRESYNEQLF. For the CDR3, the DNA is TGTGCCAGCAACCCCGACCGGGAATCCTACAATGAGCAGCTCTTC.